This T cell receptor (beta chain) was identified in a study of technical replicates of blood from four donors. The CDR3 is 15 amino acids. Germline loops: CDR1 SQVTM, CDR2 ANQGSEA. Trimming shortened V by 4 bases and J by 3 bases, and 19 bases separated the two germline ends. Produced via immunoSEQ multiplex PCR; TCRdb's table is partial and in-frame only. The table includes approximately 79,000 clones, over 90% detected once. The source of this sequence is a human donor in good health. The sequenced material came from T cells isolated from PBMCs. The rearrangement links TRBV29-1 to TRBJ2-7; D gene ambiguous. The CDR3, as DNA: TGCAGCGTTGTCAAACTAAGAGGCAGAAACTACGAGCAGTACTTC. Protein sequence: CSVVKLRGRNYEQYF.